The clone carrying this T cell receptor (beta chain) has a count of ten or more. Its matching antigen is unknown. TCRdb fed the 5' RACE reads into MiXCR, producing one record per CDR3 protein. This sample has more than 500,000 distinct CDR3 sequences; about 5% occur once, and the top ten carry around 3.5%. This sample is drawn from a study of CD8 T cells in ankylosing spondylitis. Study results and caveats: What seemed typical of ankylosing spondylitis blood was a TCR beta motif built from several highly homologous variants. Clones linked to the disease showed a CD8+ phenotype. They occurred at relatively low frequencies in peripheral blood.

Sequenced sample: blood, either unsorted or a sorted T cell fraction (not recorded which). The TCR comes from a male donor with ankylosing spondylitis.

In DNA, the CDR3 is TGTGCCAGCAGCAACGGGACAGGACCTCGCAAAAACATTCAGTACTTC. It encodes CASSNGTGPRKNIQYF. V and J are TRBV11-2 and TRBJ2-4, with 8 bases matching TRBD1. CDR1 SGHAT and CDR2 FQNNGV come from the germline V gene. CDR3 length: 16 residues. With V trimmed by 5 bases and J by 3 bases, 9 bases remained unmatched.